The T cell receptor beta chain under discussion was sequenced for a study of blood T cell repertoires in COVID-19 (dated by TCRdb to 2018 to 2020). Describing the broader study: Samples from collaborators originated in the United States, Italy and Spain and spanned both the acute and convalescent phases of COVID-19. The prospective study material was composed of cDNA or gDNA derived from T cells, B-cell-depleted T cells, or PBMCs. Subjects who had been exposed to COVID-19, were actively infected with it, or had recovered from it provided the deeply sampled blood TCRbeta repertoires that made up the dataset. A freely available public database, intended as a resource for researchers studying the immune response to SARS-CoV-2, is where the repertoires were released. The samples were drawn from the first 160 participants of the ongoing ImmuneRACE study and from 1,254 subjects provided by 6 global collaborators. A de-identified subject ID, COVID-19 status, age in years and sex were almost always included in the sample metadata. HLA class I and class II types, where available, came from metadata supplied by the sample provider rather than from assay-based typing.

At the junction V is shortened by 3 bases and J by 2 bases, with 11 bases in between. CDR1 and CDR2 (LNHDA, SQIVND) derive from the germline V gene (reference sequence). The CDR3 runs 15 amino acids, cysteine and phenylalanine included. Solely the CDR3 DNA is kept, with 45 bases framed from the first base. Concerning this clone: No cognate antigen has been identified for it. No base quality information exists; no much larger clone differs at one position.

TCRbeta CDR3 regions were amplified from genomic DNA using the immunoSEQ Assay, a bias-controlled multiplex PCR. From the authors' description of their analysis: Nucleated cell counts per sample were estimated from amplification of reference gene primers within the assay. To quantify the absolute abundance of each unique TCRbeta CDR3 rearrangement, sequence reads were collapsed and filtered. For each sample, productive Simpson clonality was calculated by taking the square root of Simpson's diversity index across productive rearrangements. TCRdb took this table from immuneACCESS and kept in-frame rearrangements with V and J called. Such tables lack part of the clones; where checked against another copy, unresolved V genes explain under half of the gap, and the rest is unexplained. V, J and clone size were drawn from that table, and D and trimming were deduced from the DNA. This sample gives tens of thousands of clones in total; around four fifths of them show up just once. Around 29% of the sample belongs to the ten largest clones.

General findings and caveats noted by the study authors: The quantity of clinical and demographic metadata differed by source and by participant and was supplied without curation.

Collaborating institutions collected whole blood in K2EDTA tubes following their own protocols. For TCRbeta analysis, collaborator samples were shipped as frozen whole blood, as isolated PBMCs, or as DNA extracted from either sample type. The source of this sequence is a human donor in a cohort sampled during active COVID-19. The rearranged chain carries TRBV19 and TRBJ2-1; a tentative D match to TRBD1 spans 7 bases. The sample was peripheral blood. The sequenced DNA: TGTGCCAGTAGTATGCAGGGGGGCCCCTACAATGAGCAGTTCTTC. It specifies CASSMQGGPYNEQFF.